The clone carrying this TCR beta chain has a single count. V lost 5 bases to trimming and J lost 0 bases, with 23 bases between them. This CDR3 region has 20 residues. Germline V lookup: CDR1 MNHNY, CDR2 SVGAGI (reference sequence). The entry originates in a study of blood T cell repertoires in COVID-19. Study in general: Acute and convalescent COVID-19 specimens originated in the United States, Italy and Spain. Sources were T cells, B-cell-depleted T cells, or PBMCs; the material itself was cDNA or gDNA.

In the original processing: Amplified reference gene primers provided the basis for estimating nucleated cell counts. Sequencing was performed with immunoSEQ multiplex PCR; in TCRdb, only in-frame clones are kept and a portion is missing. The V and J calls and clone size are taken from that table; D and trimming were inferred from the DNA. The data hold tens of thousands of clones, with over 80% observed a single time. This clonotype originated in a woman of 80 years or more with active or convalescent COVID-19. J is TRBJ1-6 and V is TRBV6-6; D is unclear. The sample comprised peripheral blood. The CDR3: CASSPRARSGRSSYNSPLHF. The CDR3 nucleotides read TGTGCCAGCAGTCCCCGAGCCAGGTCGGGGAGGAGCTCCTATAATTCACCCCTCCACTTT.